This T cell receptor beta chain appears in the sequencing data of a study of control samples from healthy donors and cancer patients. The CDR3 loop spans 15 amino acids. Germline V CDR1 and CDR2: SEHNR, FQNEAQ (reference sequence). V was pared by 6 bases and J by 2 bases, with 16 bases between. Sequenced by immunoSEQ multiplex PCR; TCRdb stores in-frame clones only, minus some. The table shows 75,000 to 100,000 clones, with approximately 86% occurring only once. Sequenced input: blood. The chain carries TRBV7-9 and TRBJ2-5, with D perhaps matching TRBD2 (5 bases). The sequence came from a man aged 30-40 years in good health. As DNA, the CDR3 is TGTGCCAGCAGAACACTGAGCGGTTCTCAAGAGACCCAGTACTTC. Translating it yields CASRTLSGSQETQYF.